Described below is a single T cell receptor (beta chain) sequence and its context. This sample is part of a study of blood T cell repertoires in COVID-19. Study in general: Sources were T cells, B-cell-depleted T cells, or PBMCs; the material itself was cDNA or gDNA.

In the authors' methods: Amplifying reference gene primers gave estimates of nucleated cell counts. Measured with immunoSEQ multiplex PCR; TCRdb has only the in-frame clones, and not every one. From that table come the V and J calls and clone size; the DNA was used to work out D and trimming. Of some 200,000 clones listed, around 85% are singletons. The TCR originated in a woman aged 60 to 75 with COVID-19, enrolled during active disease. Sample: peripheral blood.

CDR3 protein: CAWSDPRAHGYTF. CDR3 nucleotides: TGTGCCTGGAGTGACCCCAGGGCCCATGGCTACACCTTC. V gene TRBV30 combines with J gene TRBJ1-2, with D perhaps TRBD1 (5 bases). V was cut by 1 base and J by 6 bases, with 12 bases left in between. Looked up from germline, CDR1 is GTSNPN and CDR2 is SVGIG (reference sequence). There are 13 residues in the CDR3. The full variable domain, in which reference TRBV30 and TRBJ1-2 provide the parts outside the CDR3, is SQTIHQWPATLVQPVGSPLSLECTVEGTSNPNLYWYRQAAGRGLQLLFYSVGIGQISSEVPQNLSASRPQDRQFILSSKKLLLSDSGFYLCAWSDPRAHGYTFGSGTRLTVV.